The rows below give T cell receptor beta chains drawn from one sample of a study of blood T cell repertoires in COVID-19. The data were produced by immunoSEQ multiplex PCR, yet TCRdb's version contains in-frame clones alone and is incomplete. The sample carries some 460,000 clones, approximately 90% recorded once. Sequencing used PBMCs or T cells enriched from blood (not recorded which). The origin of the receptors is a woman between 18 and 29 years old with acute COVID-19. The CDR3 runs from the conserved cysteine through the conserved F or W. A D gene is named only where the DNA matches it firmly. Clone sizes are given selectively: once, few, many, or a class where the clone is expanded.

d_gene: TRBD1
j_gene: TRBJ1-5
abundance: few
v_gene: TRBV5-1
CDR3nt: TGCGCCAGCAGCTTGACGGGACAGGTCGATCAGCCCCAGCATTTT
CDR3aa: CASSLTGQVDQPQHF

d_gene: TRBD1
j_gene: TRBJ1-5
abundance: -
v_gene: TRBV28
CDR3nt: TGTGCCAGCAGTCCCGGACAGGGCCCCACTCAGCCCCAGCATTTT
CDR3aa: CASSPGQGPTQPQHF

d_gene: -
j_gene: TRBJ1-5
abundance: -
v_gene: TRBV15
CDR3nt: TGTGCCACCAGCAGAGATAGCAGCTCCAATCAGCCCCAGCATTTT
CDR3aa: CATSRDSSSNQPQHF

d_gene: -
j_gene: TRBJ2-1
abundance: -
v_gene: TRBV7-9
CDR3nt: TGTGCCAGCAGCTTAGGAGCAGGTCCCCCCTACAATGAGCAGTTCTTC
CDR3aa: CASSLGAGPPYNEQFF

d_gene: TRBD1
j_gene: TRBJ2-3
abundance: -
v_gene: TRBV7-7
CDR3nt: TGTGCTAGCAGCCTGGACAGGGGCAGCACAGATACGCAGTATTTT
CDR3aa: CASSLDRGSTDTQYF

d_gene: TRBD1
j_gene: TRBJ2-7
abundance: -
v_gene: TRBV28
CDR3nt: TGTGCCAGCGGAGCCGGGACAGAACTTTACGAGCAGTACTTC
CDR3aa: CASGAGTELYEQYF

d_gene: -
j_gene: TRBJ1-2
abundance: -
v_gene: TRBV28
CDR3nt: TGTGCCAGCAGTTTAGGGGGGATCTATGGCTACACCTTC
CDR3aa: CASSLGGIYGYTF

d_gene: TRBD2
j_gene: TRBJ2-3
abundance: -
v_gene: TRBV7-3
CDR3nt: TGTGCCAGCAGCTTTTATCCTAGCGGGAGCACAGATACGCAGTATTTT
CDR3aa: CASSFYPSGSTDTQYF

d_gene: -
j_gene: TRBJ1-4
abundance: -
v_gene: TRBV11-2
CDR3nt: TGTGCCAGCAGCCCCGCTAATGAAAAACTGTTTTTT
CDR3aa: CASSPANEKLFF

d_gene: -
j_gene: TRBJ1-5
abundance: -
v_gene: TRBV19
CDR3nt: TGTGCCAGTAACACCCAAGGCAATCAGCCCCAGCATTTT
CDR3aa: CASNTQGNQPQHF

d_gene: TRBD1
j_gene: TRBJ1-1
abundance: -
v_gene: TRBV7-8
CDR3nt: TGTGCCAGCAGCTTAGGACAGGGGGGATCCACTGAAGCTTTCTTT
CDR3aa: CASSLGQGGSTEAFF

d_gene: -
j_gene: TRBJ1-6
abundance: -
v_gene: TRBV4-1
CDR3nt: TGCGCCAGCAGCCAAGGGGCCGATCGAAGGGGTTCACCCCTCCACTTT
CDR3aa: CASSQGADRRGSPLHF

d_gene: TRBD1
j_gene: TRBJ1-2
abundance: -
v_gene: TRBV10-2
CDR3nt: TGCGCCAGCAGAGGCGGACAGGGGGCTAACTATGGCTACACCTTC
CDR3aa: CASRGGQGANYGYTF

d_gene: TRBD2
j_gene: TRBJ2-7
abundance: -
v_gene: TRBV7-2
CDR3nt: TGTGCCAGCAGCTCATATCTAGGTGGCGGGAGGGCCAATCGAGGCGAGCAGTACTTC
CDR3aa: CASSSYLGGGRANRGEQYF

d_gene: TRBD1
j_gene: TRBJ1-2
abundance: few
v_gene: TRBV7-2
CDR3nt: TGTGCCAGCACCCTGGACAGGAACCTCTATGGCTACACCTTC
CDR3aa: CASTLDRNLYGYTF

d_gene: TRBD2
j_gene: TRBJ2-1
abundance: -
v_gene: TRBV28
CDR3nt: TGTGCCAGCTCTGGGGGACTAGTTCACAATGAGCAGTTCTTC
CDR3aa: CASSGGLVHNEQFF

d_gene: TRBD1
j_gene: TRBJ1-5
abundance: -
v_gene: TRBV2
CDR3nt: TGTGCCAGCAGCGAATGGACAGACAGGGGGGGACAGCCCCAGCATTTT
CDR3aa: CASSEWTDRGGQPQHF

d_gene: TRBD1
j_gene: TRBJ2-2
abundance: -
v_gene: TRBV5-1
CDR3nt: TGCGCCAGCAGCTTACAAACCCGCCGGGACAGGGGCACCGGGGAGCTGTTTTTT
CDR3aa: CASSLQTRRDRGTGELFF

d_gene: -
j_gene: TRBJ1-2
abundance: -
v_gene: TRBV25-1
CDR3nt: TGTGCCAGCAGTGAAAGGGGGGGGCCCAACTATGGCTACACCTTC
CDR3aa: CASSERGGPNYGYTF

d_gene: -
j_gene: TRBJ1-5
abundance: -
v_gene: TRBV2
CDR3nt: TGTGCCAGCACTAGGGGATGGGGCAATCAGCCCCAGCATTTT
CDR3aa: CASTRGWGNQPQHF

d_gene: -
j_gene: TRBJ2-5
abundance: once
v_gene: TRBV3-1/TRBV3-2
CDR3nt: TGTGCCAGCGCGACTAGACAAGAGACCCAGTACTTC
CDR3aa: CASATRQETQYF

d_gene: -
j_gene: TRBJ2-2
abundance: -
v_gene: TRBV11-3
CDR3nt: TGTGCCAGCAGCCGGGCCGGGGAGCTGTTTTTT
CDR3aa: CASSRAGELFF

d_gene: -
j_gene: TRBJ2-6
abundance: once
v_gene: TRBV27
CDR3nt: TGTGCCAGCAGTACCCCAGGGTCTGGGGCCAACGTCCTGACTTTC
CDR3aa: CASSTPGSGANVLTF

d_gene: TRBD1
j_gene: TRBJ1-1
abundance: -
v_gene: TRBV5-4
CDR3nt: TGTGCCAGCAGCTGGGACAGGCTGAACACTGAAGCTTTCTTT
CDR3aa: CASSWDRLNTEAFF

d_gene: TRBD2
j_gene: TRBJ2-7
abundance: -
v_gene: TRBV6-5
CDR3nt: TGTGCCAGCAGTTACCAAAGCGGGAGGAACGAGCAGTACTTC
CDR3aa: CASSYQSGRNEQYF

d_gene: TRBD1
j_gene: TRBJ1-2
abundance: -
v_gene: TRBV7-9
CDR3nt: TGTGCCAGCAGCCAAGAGACAGGGCCATATGGCTACACCTTC
CDR3aa: CASSQETGPYGYTF

d_gene: -
j_gene: TRBJ1-1
abundance: -
v_gene: TRBV29-1
CDR3nt: TGCAGCGTTGTAAGCCTGAACACTGAAGCTTTCTTT
CDR3aa: CSVVSLNTEAFF

d_gene: TRBD2
j_gene: TRBJ2-7
abundance: -
v_gene: TRBV30
CDR3nt: TGTGCCTGGAGTGTATTGGTTAGCGGGAGAGGAGAGCAGTACTTC
CDR3aa: CAWSVLVSGRGEQYF

d_gene: -
j_gene: TRBJ2-7
abundance: -
v_gene: TRBV2
CDR3nt: TGTGCCAGCAGCCGCGAGGGCTACGAGCAGTACTTC
CDR3aa: CASSREGYEQYF

d_gene: -
j_gene: TRBJ2-3
abundance: -
v_gene: TRBV19
CDR3nt: TGTGCCAGTAGTATTGGGTGGGGGGGCACAGATACGCAGTATTTT
CDR3aa: CASSIGWGGTDTQYF

d_gene: TRBD1
j_gene: TRBJ2-7
abundance: -
v_gene: TRBV3-1/TRBV3-2
CDR3nt: TGTGCCAGCAGCCGGACAGGGGGATTGGGCGAGCAGTACTTC
CDR3aa: CASSRTGGLGEQYF

d_gene: TRBD1
j_gene: TRBJ1-2
abundance: -
v_gene: TRBV11-2
CDR3nt: TGTGCCAGCAGCTCTGGACAGGGGAGGCCCGGCACCTTC
CDR3aa: CASSSGQGRPGTF

d_gene: TRBD1
j_gene: TRBJ1-5
abundance: -
v_gene: TRBV2
CDR3nt: TGTGCCAGCAGTGATCGACAGGGTAATCAGCCCCAGCATTTT
CDR3aa: CASSDRQGNQPQHF

d_gene: -
j_gene: TRBJ1-3
abundance: -
v_gene: TRBV2
CDR3nt: TGTGCCAGCAGTCATGACACGGTCTCTGGAAACACCATATATTTT
CDR3aa: CASSHDTVSGNTIYF

d_gene: TRBD1
j_gene: TRBJ1-1
abundance: -
v_gene: TRBV3-1/TRBV3-2
CDR3nt: TGTGCCAGCAGCCATGGACAGGGTTGGGCTTTCTTT
CDR3aa: CASSHGQGWAFF

d_gene: TRBD2
j_gene: TRBJ2-2
abundance: -
v_gene: TRBV28
CDR3nt: TGTGCCAGCAGTACCTGGACTAGCGGGAGGAACACCGGGGAGCTGTTTTTT
CDR3aa: CASSTWTSGRNTGELFF

d_gene: TRBD2
j_gene: TRBJ2-2
abundance: -
v_gene: TRBV29-1
CDR3nt: TGCAGCGTTCTCGGACTAGCGGGGGGTTTCGGGGAGCTGTTTTTT
CDR3aa: CSVLGLAGGFGELFF

d_gene: -
j_gene: TRBJ1-2
abundance: -
v_gene: TRBV12-3/TRBV12-4
CDR3nt: TGTGCCAGCCAGCGAGCTAACTATGGCTACACCTTC
CDR3aa: CASQRANYGYTF

d_gene: -
j_gene: TRBJ1-1
abundance: -
v_gene: TRBV12-3/TRBV12-4
CDR3nt: TGTGCCAGCAGTTTAGGGCTGGGGCCGACGGCCTTT
CDR3aa: CASSLGLGPTAF

d_gene: TRBD2
j_gene: TRBJ2-3
abundance: -
v_gene: TRBV5-1
CDR3nt: TGCGCCAGCAGCCTGACTAGCGGGGGGGCCGTAGATACGCAGTATTTT
CDR3aa: CASSLTSGGAVDTQYF

d_gene: TRBD1
j_gene: TRBJ1-2
abundance: -
v_gene: TRBV6-5
CDR3nt: TGTGCCAGCATCCTAAGAGCTCAGGGGGCGGATGGCTACACCTTC
CDR3aa: CASILRAQGADGYTF

d_gene: TRBD1
j_gene: TRBJ1-4
abundance: -
v_gene: TRBV5-1
CDR3nt: TGCGCCAGCAGCCTCGGACAGGCCGCTGATGAAAAACTGTTTTTT
CDR3aa: CASSLGQAADEKLFF

d_gene: -
j_gene: TRBJ1-2
abundance: few
v_gene: TRBV7-9
CDR3nt: TGTGCCAGCAGCCCCTTTTACAGAGAAGCTAACTATGGCTACACCTTC
CDR3aa: CASSPFYREANYGYTF

d_gene: -
j_gene: TRBJ1-1
abundance: -
v_gene: TRBV19
CDR3nt: TGTGCCAGTAGTATACTCCAGGCGAACACTGAAGCTTTCTTT
CDR3aa: CASSILQANTEAFF

d_gene: TRBD2
j_gene: TRBJ2-3
abundance: few
v_gene: TRBV28
CDR3nt: TGTGCCAGCAGGACTAGCGGGAGAGGTAACACAGATACGCAGTATTTT
CDR3aa: CASRTSGRGNTDTQYF

d_gene: -
j_gene: TRBJ2-3
abundance: -
v_gene: TRBV10-3
CDR3nt: TGTGCCATCAGTGACGGGGGAGTTCTCAGAGATACGCAGTATTTT
CDR3aa: CAISDGGVLRDTQYF

d_gene: -
j_gene: TRBJ1-2
abundance: -
v_gene: TRBV6-5
CDR3nt: TGTGCCAGCACCCCCAGGGAGGGTTTCTATGGCTACACCTTC
CDR3aa: CASTPREGFYGYTF

d_gene: -
j_gene: TRBJ2-2
abundance: -
v_gene: TRBV4-2
CDR3nt: TGTGCCAGCAGCCAAGTACTCGACACCGGGGAGCTGTTTTTT
CDR3aa: CASSQVLDTGELFF

d_gene: TRBD1
j_gene: TRBJ2-3
abundance: -
v_gene: TRBV6-5
CDR3nt: TGTGCCAGCAGGTCTCCGGGACAGGGGTCAGATACGCAGTATTTT
CDR3aa: CASRSPGQGSDTQYF

d_gene: TRBD2
j_gene: TRBJ2-7
abundance: -
v_gene: TRBV7-9
CDR3nt: TGTGCCAGCAGCCCCCTGGGGCGGGAGCCTACCTACGAGCAGTACTTC
CDR3aa: CASSPLGREPTYEQYF

d_gene: TRBD2
j_gene: TRBJ2-2
abundance: -
v_gene: TRBV6-1
CDR3nt: TGTGCCAGCAGTGCGTTAGCGACTAGCGGAACCGGGGAGCTGTTTTTT
CDR3aa: CASSALATSGTGELFF